The clone carrying this T cell receptor (beta chain) was counted between two and nine times. This entry comes from a study of blood T cell repertoires in COVID-19. For the study at large: Collection of acute and convalescent COVID-19 samples took place in the United States, Italy and Spain. PBMCs, B-cell-depleted T cells, or T cells provided the cDNA or gDNA that made up the material.

The Seattle patients, enrolled during active infection, were followed longitudinally. In the authors' methods: Nucleated cell number was recorded as an estimate derived from reference gene primer amplification. Assay: immunoSEQ multiplex PCR; the TCRdb copy retains only in-frame clones and omits some. For V, J and clone size, that table is used; D and trimming come from the DNA. Counted here are some 220,000 clones, about nine tenths occurring once; the ten biggest clones make up about 0.8%. This clonotype was obtained from a man aged 25 to 40 with COVID-19, enrolled during active disease. The sample taken for sequencing was peripheral blood.

As DNA, the CDR3 is TGTGCCAGTAGTATATCAGGGCTCACTGAAGCTTTCTTT. Translation: CASSISGLTEAFF. The gene calls are TRBV19 and TRBJ1-1, with a weak D call TRBD1 (5 bases). The germline CDR1 and CDR2 sequences are LNHDA and SQIVND (reference sequence). This CDR3 comprises 13 residues. Deletions cut 2 bases from V and 4 bases from J, with 8 bases between.